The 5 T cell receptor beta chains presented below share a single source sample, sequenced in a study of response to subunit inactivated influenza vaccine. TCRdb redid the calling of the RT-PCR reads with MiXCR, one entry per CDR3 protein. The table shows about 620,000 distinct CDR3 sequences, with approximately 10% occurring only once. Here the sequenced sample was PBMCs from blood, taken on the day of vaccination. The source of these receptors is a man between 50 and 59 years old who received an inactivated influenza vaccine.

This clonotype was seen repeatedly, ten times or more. This chain's CDR3 is CASSRSDRTDTQYF. CDR3 nucleotide sequence: TGTGCCAGCAGTAGGAGTGACCGCACAGATACGCAGTATTTT. V is TRBV2 and J is TRBJ2-3, with unresolved D. Germline CDR1 is SNHLY and CDR2 is FYNNEI. Trimming shortened V by 5 bases and J by 1 base, and 10 bases separated the two germline ends. This CDR3 has 14 residues.

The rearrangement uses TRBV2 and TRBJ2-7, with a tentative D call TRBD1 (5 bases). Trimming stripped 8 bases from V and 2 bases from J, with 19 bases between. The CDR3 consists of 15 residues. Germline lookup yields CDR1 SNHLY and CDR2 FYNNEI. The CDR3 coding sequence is TGTGCCAGCGGCACGGAAGGTGGGGCCCCCTACGAGCAGTACTTC. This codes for CASGTEGGAPYEQYF.

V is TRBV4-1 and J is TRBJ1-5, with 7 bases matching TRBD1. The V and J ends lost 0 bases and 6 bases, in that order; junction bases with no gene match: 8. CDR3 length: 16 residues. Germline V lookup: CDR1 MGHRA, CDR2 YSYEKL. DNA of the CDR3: TGCGCCAGCAGCCAAGATCGCCTCAGGGGGATTCAGCCCCAGCATTTT. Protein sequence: CASSQDRLRGIQPQHF.

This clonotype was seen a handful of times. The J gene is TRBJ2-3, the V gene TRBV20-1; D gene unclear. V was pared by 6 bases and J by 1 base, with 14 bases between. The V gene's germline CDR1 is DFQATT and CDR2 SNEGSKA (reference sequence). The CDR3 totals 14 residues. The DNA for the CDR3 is TGCAGTGCGTACAGAGAAACCGGCACAGATACGCAGTATTTT. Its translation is CSAYRETGTDTQYF.

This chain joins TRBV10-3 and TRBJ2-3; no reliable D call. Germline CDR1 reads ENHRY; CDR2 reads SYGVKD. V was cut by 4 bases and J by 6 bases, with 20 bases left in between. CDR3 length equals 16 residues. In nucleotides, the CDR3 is TGTGCCATCAGTGCAGCCAGGCGGTCCGAGAGGGATACGCAGTATTTT. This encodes CAISAARRSERDTQYF.